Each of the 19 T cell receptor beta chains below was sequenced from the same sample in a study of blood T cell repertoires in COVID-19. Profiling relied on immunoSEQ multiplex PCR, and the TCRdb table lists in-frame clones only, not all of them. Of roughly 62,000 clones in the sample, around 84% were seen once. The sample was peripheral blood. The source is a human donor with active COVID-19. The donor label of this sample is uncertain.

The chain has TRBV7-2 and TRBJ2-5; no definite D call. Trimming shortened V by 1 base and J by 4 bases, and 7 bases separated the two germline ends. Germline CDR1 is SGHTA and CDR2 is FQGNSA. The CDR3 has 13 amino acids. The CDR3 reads CASSLVRGETQYF. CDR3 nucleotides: TGTGCCAGCAGCTTAGTACGAGGAGAGACCCAGTACTTC. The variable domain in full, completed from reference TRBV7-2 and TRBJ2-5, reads GAGVSQSPSNKVTEKGKDVELRCDPISGHTALYWYRQSLGQGLEFLIYFQGNSAPDKSGLPSDRFSAERTGGSVSTLTIQRTQQEDSAVYLCASSLVRGETQYFGPGTRLLVL.

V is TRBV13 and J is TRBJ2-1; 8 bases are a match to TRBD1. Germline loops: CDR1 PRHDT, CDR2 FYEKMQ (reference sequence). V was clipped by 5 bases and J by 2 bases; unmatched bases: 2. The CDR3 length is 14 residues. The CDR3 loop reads CASSRDRTYNEQFF. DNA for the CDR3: TGTGCCAGCAGCCGGGACAGGACCTACAATGAGCAGTTCTTC.

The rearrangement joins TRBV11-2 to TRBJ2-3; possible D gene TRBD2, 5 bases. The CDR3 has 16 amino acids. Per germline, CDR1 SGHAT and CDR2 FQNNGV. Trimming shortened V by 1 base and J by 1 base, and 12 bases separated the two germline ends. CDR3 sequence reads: CASSLAGSWGTDTQYF. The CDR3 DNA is TGTGCCAGCAGCTTAGCGGGGTCTTGGGGCACAGATACGCAGTATTTT.

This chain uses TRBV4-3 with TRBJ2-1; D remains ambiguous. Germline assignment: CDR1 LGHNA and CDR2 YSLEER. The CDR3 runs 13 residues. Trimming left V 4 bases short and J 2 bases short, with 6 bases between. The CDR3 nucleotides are TGCGCCAGCAGCCCAGCGACCTACAATGAGCAGTTCTTC. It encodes CASSPATYNEQFF.

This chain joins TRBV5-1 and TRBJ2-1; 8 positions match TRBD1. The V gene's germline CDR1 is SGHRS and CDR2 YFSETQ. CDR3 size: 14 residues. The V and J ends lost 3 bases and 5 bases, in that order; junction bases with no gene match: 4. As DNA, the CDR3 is TGCGCCAGCAGCTCCCACAGGGGGGACAATGAGCAGTTCTTC. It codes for CASSSHRGDNEQFF. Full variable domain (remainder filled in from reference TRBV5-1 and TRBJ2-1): KAGVTQTPRYLIKTRGQQVTLSCSPISGHRSVSWYQQTPGQGLQFLFEYFSETQRNKGNFPGRFSGRQFSNSRSEMNVSTLELGDSALYLCASSSHRGDNEQFFGPGTRLTVL.

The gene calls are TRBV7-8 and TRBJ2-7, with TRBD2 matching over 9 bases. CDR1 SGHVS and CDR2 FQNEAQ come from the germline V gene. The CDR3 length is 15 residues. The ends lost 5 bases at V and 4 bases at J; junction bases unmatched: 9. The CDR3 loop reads CASSTETSGTYEQYF. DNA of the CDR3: TGTGCCAGCAGCACGGAGACTAGCGGTACTTACGAGCAGTACTTC.

CDR3 in DNA: TGTGCCAGCTCCTTAGCGGGAGGGAATTACGAGCAGTACTTC. The encoded protein is CASSLAGGNYEQYF. The V call is TRBV27, the J call TRBJ2-7, with TRBD2 matching 11 bases. Unmatched junction bases numbered 7, after V lost 8 bases and J lost 4 bases. There are 14 residues in the CDR3. Germline CDR1 is MNHEY and CDR2 is SMNVEV (reference sequence).

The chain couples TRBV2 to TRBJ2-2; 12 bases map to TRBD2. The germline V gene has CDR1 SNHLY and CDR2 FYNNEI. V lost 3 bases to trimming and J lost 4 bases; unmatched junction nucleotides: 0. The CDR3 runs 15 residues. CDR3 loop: CASSEGLAGTGELFF. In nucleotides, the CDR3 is TGTGCCAGCAGTGAGGGACTAGCGGGCACCGGGGAGCTGTTTTTT.

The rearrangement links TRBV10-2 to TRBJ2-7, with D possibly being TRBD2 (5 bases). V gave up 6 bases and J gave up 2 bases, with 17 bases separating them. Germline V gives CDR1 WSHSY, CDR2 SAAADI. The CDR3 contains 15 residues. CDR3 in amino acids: CASRSSMGSTYEQYF. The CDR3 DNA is TGCGCCAGCAGAAGCTCCATGGGGAGTACCTACGAGCAGTACTTC.

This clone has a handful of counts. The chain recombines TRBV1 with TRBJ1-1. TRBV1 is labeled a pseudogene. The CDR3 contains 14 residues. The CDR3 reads CTSSRPGRDTEAFF. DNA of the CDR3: TGCACCAGCAGCCGGCCGGGAAGGGACACTGAAGCTTTCTTT.

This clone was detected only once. The DNA for the CDR3 is TGTGCCAGCAGCCAAGGGGACAGGGGGTGGTACGAGCAGTACTTC. Translation: CASSQGDRGWYEQYF. V gene TRBV14 combines with J gene TRBJ2-7, with 11 bases aligning to TRBD1. The V gene's germline CDR1 is SGHDN and CDR2 FVKESK. The trim removed 1 base at V and 4 bases at J, leaving 3 bases unmatched. The CDR3 loop spans 15 amino acids.

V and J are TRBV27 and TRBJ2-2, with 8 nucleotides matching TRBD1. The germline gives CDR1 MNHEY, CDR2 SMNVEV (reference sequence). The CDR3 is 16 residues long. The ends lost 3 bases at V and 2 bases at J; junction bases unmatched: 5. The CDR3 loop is CASSFGQGRNTGELFF. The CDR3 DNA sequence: TGTGCCAGCAGTTTCGGACAGGGCCGTAACACCGGGGAGCTGTTTTTT.

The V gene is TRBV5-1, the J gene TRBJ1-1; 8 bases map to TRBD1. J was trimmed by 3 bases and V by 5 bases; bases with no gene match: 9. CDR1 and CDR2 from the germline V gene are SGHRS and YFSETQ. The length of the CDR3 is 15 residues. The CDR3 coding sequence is TGCGCCAGCAGTCCGGCCCGGACAGGGTACACTGAAGCTTTCTTT. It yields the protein CASSPARTGYTEAFF.

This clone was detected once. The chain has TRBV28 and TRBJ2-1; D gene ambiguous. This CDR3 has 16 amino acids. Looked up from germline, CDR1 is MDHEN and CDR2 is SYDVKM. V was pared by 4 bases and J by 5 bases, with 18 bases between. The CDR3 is CASSSVGRPRDNEQFF. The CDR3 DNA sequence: TGTGCCAGCAGTTCAGTCGGCAGGCCACGAGACAATGAGCAGTTCTTC.

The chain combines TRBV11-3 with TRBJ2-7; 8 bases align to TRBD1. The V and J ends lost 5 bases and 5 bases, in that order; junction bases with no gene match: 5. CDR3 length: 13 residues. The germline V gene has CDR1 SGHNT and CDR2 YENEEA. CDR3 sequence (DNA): TGTGCCAGCAGCGCCCGACAGGGGCACGAGCAGTACTTC. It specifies CASSARQGHEQYF.

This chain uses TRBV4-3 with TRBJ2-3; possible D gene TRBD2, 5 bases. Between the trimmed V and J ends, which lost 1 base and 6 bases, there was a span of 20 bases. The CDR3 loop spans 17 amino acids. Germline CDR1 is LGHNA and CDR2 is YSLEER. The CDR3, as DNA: TGCGCCAGCAGCCAAGTTGTGATCGGACCGGGCGGGGATACGCAGTATTTT. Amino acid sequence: CASSQVVIGPGGDTQYF.

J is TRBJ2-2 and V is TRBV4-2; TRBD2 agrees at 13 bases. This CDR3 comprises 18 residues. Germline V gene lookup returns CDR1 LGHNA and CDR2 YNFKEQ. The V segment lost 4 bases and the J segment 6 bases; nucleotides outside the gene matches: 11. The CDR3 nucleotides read TGTGCCAGCAGCCCACTCATAGGGACTAGCGGGATGGCCGGGGAGCTGTTTTTT. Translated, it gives CASSPLIGTSGMAGELFF.

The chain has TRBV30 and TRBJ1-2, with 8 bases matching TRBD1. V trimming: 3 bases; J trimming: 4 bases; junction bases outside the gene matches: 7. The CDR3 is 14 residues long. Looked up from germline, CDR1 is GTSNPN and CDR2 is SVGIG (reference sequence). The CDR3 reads CAWSQQGGAYGYTF. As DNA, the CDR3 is TGTGCCTGGAGCCAACAGGGGGGAGCCTATGGCTACACCTTC.

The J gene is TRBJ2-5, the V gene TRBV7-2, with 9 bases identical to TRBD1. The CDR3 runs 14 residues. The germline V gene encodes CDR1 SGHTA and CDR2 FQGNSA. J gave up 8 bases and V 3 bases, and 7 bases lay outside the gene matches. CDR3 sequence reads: CASSLDRGSDTQYF. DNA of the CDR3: TGTGCCAGCAGCTTGGACAGGGGTAGCGATACCCAGTACTTC.